Each of the 9 T cell receptor beta chains below was sequenced from the same sample in a study of T-cell reconstitution after alpha-beta-depleted transplantation in children. Unique molecular identifiers were used in preparing the TCRbeta library. From the PCR reads, TCRdb called clonotypes with MiXCR, one entry per CDR3 protein. The sample holds 200,000 to 250,000 distinct CDR3 sequences, more than 10% seen once. Sample: PBMCs from the stem cell graft donor, taken from the stem cell graft. The receptors derive from a human donor who donated a stem cell graft to a child with acute lymphoblastic leukemia.

This clonotype was seen ten or more times. The chain combines TRBV4-2 with TRBJ2-7; 9 nucleotides agree with TRBD2. Germline CDR1 and CDR2: LGHNA and YNFKEQ. This CDR3 has 15 residues. V lost 1 base, J lost 6 bases, and 7 bases stayed unmatched. CDR3 residues: CASSQAPGSGGEQYF. For the CDR3, the DNA is TGTGCCAGCAGCCAAGCCCCGGGTAGCGGGGGCGAGCAGTACTTC.

This clonotype has at least ten counts. The V and J genes are TRBV12-3 or TRBV12-4 and TRBJ1-3; D is perhaps TRBD1 (6 bases). This CDR3 comprises 16 residues. V lost 6 bases and J 1 base, leaving 16 bases between the germline ends. The CDR3 protein is CASSPFLGQSGNTIYF. CDR3 bases: TGTGCCAGCAGCCCCTTCCTCGGACAGTCTGGAAACACCATATATTTT.

This clonotype was recorded at least ten times. The chain carries TRBV20-1 and TRBJ1-4; D is possibly TRBD1 (6 bases). The CDR3 consists of 14 residues. The germline V and J ends were trimmed by 5 bases and 7 bases, with 17 bases remaining between them. Germline lookup yields CDR1 DFQATT and CDR2 SNEGSKA (reference sequence). The CDR3 nucleotides are TGCAGTGCTCTGAGCCGGGGGCTGGGTGAAAAACTGTTTTTT. Translation gives CSALSRGLGEKLFF.

This clonotype was seen at least ten times. V gene TRBV7-9 combines with J gene TRBJ1-3; D is unclear. In germline, CDR1 is SEHNR, CDR2 FQNEAQ (reference sequence). This CDR3 has 15 residues. V lost 8 bases to trimming and J lost 0 bases, with 14 bases between them. The CDR3 nucleotides read TGTGCCAGCGGGCCGTGGAGGGACTCTGGAAACACCATATATTTT. Amino acids: CASGPWRDSGNTIYF.

The chain couples TRBV21-1 to TRBJ1-5. TRBV21-1 is a recognized pseudogene. CDR3 length: 16 residues. In DNA form, the CDR3 reads TGTGCCAGCAGCAAAGCCCTTAGCAATAGCAATCAGCCCCAGCATTTT. Translation gives CASSKALSNSNQPQHF.

Ten or more counts support this clonotype. This chain links TRBV6-2 or TRBV6-3 with TRBJ1-1; perhaps TRBD1 as D (5 bases). The ends were cut back, 0 bases at V and 6 bases at J, with 8 bases in the middle. The CDR3 has 13 amino acids. The germline V gene encodes CDR1 MNHEY and CDR2 SVGEGT. In nucleotides, the CDR3 is TGTGCCAGCAGTTACTCGCGGGGCCCTGAAGCTTTCTTT. Translated: CASSYSRGPEAFF.

To note about this clonotype: Given a much more abundant clone one base away, this may be a read error. This chain joins TRBV20-1 and TRBJ2-7; TRBD1 is a possible D gene (6 bases). The CDR3 contains 14 residues. Looked up from germline, CDR1 is DFQATT and CDR2 is SNEGSKA (reference sequence). CDR3 region: CSARETLQGYEKYF. The CDR3 bases are TGCAGTGCTAGAGAGACTCTACAGGGCTACGAGAAGTACTTC.

This clonotype occurred many times. The V gene is TRBV12-3 or TRBV12-4, the J gene TRBJ1-3; no definite D call. The CDR3 length is 17 residues. Between the trimmed V and J ends, which lost 1 base and 0 bases, there was a span of 13 bases. The CDR3 region is CASSLDVTTSSGNTIYF. CDR3 bases: TGTGCCAGCAGTTTAGATGTGACAACCAGCTCTGGAAACACCATATATTTT.

This CDR3 reads CATSDGASGRALETQYF. The CDR3, as DNA: TGTGCCACCAGTGATGGTGCTAGCGGGAGGGCACTGGAGACCCAGTACTTC. The rearrangement uses TRBV24-1 and TRBJ2-5; 12 bases agree with TRBD2. The CDR3 runs 17 residues. Germline-derived CDR1 and CDR2 are KGHDR and SFDVKD. The J segment lost 5 bases and the V segment lost 3 bases, leaving 9 bases of the junction unmatched.